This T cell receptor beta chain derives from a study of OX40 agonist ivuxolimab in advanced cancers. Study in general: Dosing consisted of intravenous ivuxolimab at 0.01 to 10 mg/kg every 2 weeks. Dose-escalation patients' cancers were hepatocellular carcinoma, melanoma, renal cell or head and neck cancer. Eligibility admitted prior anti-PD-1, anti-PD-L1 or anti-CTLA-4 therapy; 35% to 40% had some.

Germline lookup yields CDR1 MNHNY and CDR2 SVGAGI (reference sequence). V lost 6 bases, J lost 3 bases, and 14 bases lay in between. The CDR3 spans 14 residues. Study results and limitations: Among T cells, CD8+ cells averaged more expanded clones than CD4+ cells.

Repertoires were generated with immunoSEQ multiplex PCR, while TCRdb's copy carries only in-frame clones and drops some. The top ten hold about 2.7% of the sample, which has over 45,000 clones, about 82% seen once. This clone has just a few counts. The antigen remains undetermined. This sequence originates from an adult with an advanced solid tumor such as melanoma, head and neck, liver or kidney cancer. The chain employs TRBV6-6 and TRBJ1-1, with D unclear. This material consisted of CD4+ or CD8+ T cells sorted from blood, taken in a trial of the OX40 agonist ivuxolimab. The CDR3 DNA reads TGTGCCAGCAGCGCTTCCGGGGTGGACACTGAAGCTTTCTTT. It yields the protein CASSASGVDTEAFF.